This passage covers 13 T cell receptor beta chains from one sample sequenced in a study of identical twins. TCRdb reprocessed the 5' RACE reads via MiXCR and lists one record per CDR3 protein. This sample has around 1.7 million distinct CDR3 sequences, with under 35% found just once. Material for sequencing was cord blood. The source is a newborn girl in good health.

This chain connects TRBV25-1 to TRBJ1-2; 7 nucleotides match TRBD1. Trimming at V came to 4 bases and at J to 0 bases, leaving 11 bases not matched to a gene. CDR3 length: 17 amino acids. Germline CDR1 MGHDK, CDR2 SYGVNS. The DNA for the CDR3 is TGTGCCAGCAGTGCAACACTCCAGGGGACAGCTAACTATGGCTACACCTTC. The encoded protein is CASSATLQGTANYGYTF.

In this sample, this clonotype turned up once. The chain uses TRBV7-2 and TRBJ2-3; 13 bases are shared with TRBD2. Germline values: CDR1 SGHTA, CDR2 FQGNSA. This CDR3 spans 18 amino acids. J gave up 0 bases and V 5 bases, and 8 bases lay outside the gene matches. CDR3 sequence (DNA): TGTGCCAGCAGCCCTCCGGGACTAGCGGGAACTAGCACAGATACGCAGTATTTT. Protein product: CASSPPGLAGTSTDTQYF.

About this clonotype: A read error may be the cause here, since a much bigger clone is one base away. This chain connects TRBV15 to TRBJ2-1, with 10 bases matching TRBD2. CDR1 and CDR2 (germline): LNHNV, YYDKDF (reference sequence). The J segment lost 5 bases and the V segment lost 8 bases, leaving 9 bases of the junction unmatched. CDR3 length equals 15 residues. CDR3 in amino acids: CATGVGLADNNEQFF. CDR3 DNA sequence: TGTGCCACCGGCGTAGGACTAGCGGATAACAATGAGCAGTTCTTC.

This clonotype has a count of ten or more. The rearrangement links TRBV25-1 to TRBJ1-2; 7 nucleotides match TRBD1. This CDR3 spans 14 amino acids. Germline CDR1 is MGHDK and CDR2 is SYGVNS. The V segment lost 1 base and the J segment 5 bases; nucleotides outside the gene matches: 4. CDR3: CASSELGTDYGYTF. The CDR3 DNA reads TGTGCCAGCAGTGAATTGGGGACAGATTATGGCTACACCTTC.

This clonotype showed up just a few times. J is TRBJ1-4 and V is TRBV20-1, with 8 bases lining up with TRBD1. CDR1 and CDR2 from the germline V gene are DFQATT and SNEGSKA (reference sequence). The CDR3 is 15 residues long. V was pared by 2 bases and J by 5 bases, with 7 bases of the junction left unmatched. CDR3: CSARIPGQGNEKLFF. The CDR3 nucleotides are TGCAGTGCTAGAATCCCCGGACAGGGAAATGAAAAACTGTTTTTT.

The genes are TRBV20-1 and TRBJ1-1; a possible D gene is TRBD1 (6 bases). Trimming cost V 5 bases and J 1 base, with 11 bases left between them. The CDR3 is 13 amino acids. Germline V CDR1 and CDR2: DFQATT, SNEGSKA (reference sequence). This CDR3 is CSALQQGNTEAFF. For the CDR3, the DNA is TGCAGTGCTCTCCAACAGGGGAACACTGAAGCTTTCTTT.

This clonotype occurred many times. CDR3 sequence (DNA): TGCAGCGCCGCGAGCGGGAGGGTCTACAATGAGCAGTTCTTC. Its translation: CSAASGRVYNEQFF. This chain connects TRBV29-1 to TRBJ2-1, with 10 bases lining up with TRBD2. The V gene's germline CDR1 is SQVTM and CDR2 ANQGSEA. This CDR3 is 14 amino acids long. Trimming took 7 bases from V and 3 from J; bases not matched to a gene: 6.

The rearrangement uses TRBV28 and TRBJ1-1; the D gene is possibly TRBD1 (5 bases). The CDR3 is 12 amino acids. The V end was cut by 8 bases, the J end by 4 bases, with 11 bases between. Germline CDR1 MDHEN, CDR2 SYDVKM. As DNA, the CDR3 is TGTGCCAGCGGTGGCAGGGCCACTGAAGCTTTCTTT. This translates into CASGGRATEAFF.

This clonotype was seen at least ten times. This chain connects TRBV9 to TRBJ2-1, with D hard to call. Germline values: CDR1 SGDLS, CDR2 YYNGEE. This CDR3 is 11 amino acids long. The V and J ends lost 5 bases and 5 bases respectively, with 5 bases between them. The CDR3: CASRGNNEQFF. DNA of the CDR3: TGTGCCAGCAGGGGAAACAATGAGCAGTTCTTC. The full variable domain, with the rest looked up from reference TRBV9 and TRBJ2-1, is DSGVTQTPKHLITATGQRVTLRCSPRSGDLSVYWYQQSLDQGLQFLIQYYNGEERAKGNILERFSAQQFPDLHSELNLSSLELGDSALYFCASRGNNEQFFGPGTRLTVL.

V gene TRBV7-2 combines with J gene TRBJ2-7; 12 bases match TRBD2. With 5 bases clipped from V and 1 base from J, the junction kept 9 bases outside the gene matches. The CDR3 extends over 17 amino acids. CDR1 and CDR2 (germline): SGHTA, FQGNSA. The CDR3 here is CASSRTSGNYISYEQYF. CDR3 nucleotides: TGTGCCAGCAGCCGGACTAGCGGGAACTACATATCCTACGAGCAGTACTTC.

The table lists this clonotype with a few counts. This chain connects TRBV2 to TRBJ1-5, with 8 positions matching TRBD1. With V trimmed by 6 bases and J by 3 bases, 7 bases remained unmatched. This CDR3 spans 15 amino acids. CDR1 is SNHLY and CDR2 is FYNNEI in the germline V gene. The CDR3 is CASSKGTGYNQPQHF. The CDR3 DNA reads as TGTGCCAGCAGCAAAGGGACAGGATACAATCAGCCCCAGCATTTT.

The chain is built from TRBV11-2 and TRBJ2-1; a weak D match, TRBD2 (6 bases). Germline lookup yields CDR1 SGHAT and CDR2 FQNNGV. The CDR3 extends over 16 amino acids. V lost 4 bases, J lost 8 bases, and 21 bases lay in between. For the CDR3, the DNA is TGTGCCAGCAGCTCCCGCGGGGTGGACGGAGGCCATGAGCAGTTCTTC. This codes for CASSSRGVDGGHEQFF.

This clonotype was counted only a few times. The J gene is TRBJ2-1, the V gene TRBV20-1, with 11 positions matching TRBD1. This CDR3 spans 15 amino acids. CDR1 and CDR2 from the germline V gene are DFQATT and SNEGSKA (reference sequence). V gave up 1 base and J gave up 7 bases; unmatched junction bases: 6. CDR3 in amino acids: CSARASDRGLNEQFF. The DNA of the CDR3 is TGCAGTGCTAGAGCTTCGGACAGGGGGCTTAATGAGCAGTTCTTC.